The T cell receptor beta chain under discussion was sequenced for a study of T cell responses to AZD1222 COVID-19 vaccine. Turning to the study itself: Second-dose schedules of about 4 or about 12 weeks were combined.

The data were produced by immunoSEQ multiplex PCR, yet TCRdb's version contains in-frame clones alone and is incomplete. The repertoire holds 150,000 to 200,000 clones, with around 92% as singletons. This CDR3 spans 14 amino acids. V gave up 5 bases and J gave up 4 bases, with 14 bases separating them. Germline V gene sequence: CDR1 MNHEY, CDR2 SMNVEV (reference sequence). Whole-study results and caveats: Donors skewed white British and female; clonal diversity was possibly underestimated. Increased Spike-specific TCR breadth and depth were observed after two AZD1222 doses. Variant regions that are unmutated are reportedly the target of nearly half of spike-specific TCRs.

Of note for this clone: Its target is not known.

The sample in question was peripheral blood, obtained on day 0 of AZD1222 vaccination. This sequence was found in an adult in good health. This sequence joins TRBV27 and TRBJ1-1; perhaps TRBD1 as D (5 bases). CDR3 region: CASSGGGAGTEAFF. In DNA form, the CDR3 reads TGTGCCAGCAGTGGCGGAGGGGCCGGCACTGAAGCTTTCTTT.